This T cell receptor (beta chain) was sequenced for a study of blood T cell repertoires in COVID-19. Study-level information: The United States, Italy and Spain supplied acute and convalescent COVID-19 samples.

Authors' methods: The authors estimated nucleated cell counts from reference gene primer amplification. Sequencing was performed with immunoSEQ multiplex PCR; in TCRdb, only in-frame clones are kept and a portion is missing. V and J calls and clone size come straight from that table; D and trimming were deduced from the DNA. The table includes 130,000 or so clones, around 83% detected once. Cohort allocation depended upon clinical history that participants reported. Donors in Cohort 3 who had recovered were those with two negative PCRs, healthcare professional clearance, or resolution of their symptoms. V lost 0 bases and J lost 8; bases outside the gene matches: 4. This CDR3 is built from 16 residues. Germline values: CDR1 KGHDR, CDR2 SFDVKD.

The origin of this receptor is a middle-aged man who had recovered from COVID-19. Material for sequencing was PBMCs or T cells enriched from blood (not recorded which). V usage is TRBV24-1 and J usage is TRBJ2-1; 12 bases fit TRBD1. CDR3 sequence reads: CATSDLGDRGQYEQFF. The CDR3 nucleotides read TGTGCCACCAGTGATTTGGGGGACAGGGGGCAGTATGAGCAGTTCTTC.